These T cell receptor beta chains were read from a single sample in a study of siplizumab effects on memory and regulatory T cells. Sequencing was performed with immunoSEQ multiplex PCR; in TCRdb, only in-frame clones are kept and a portion is missing. The table has fewer than 120,000 clones, roughly 89% seen once. Sequences were obtained from CD4+ T cells sorted from blood. All receptors derive from a human donor in good health. The CDR3 runs from the conserved cysteine through the conserved F or W. The order of the fields is J gene, V gene, D gene, CDR3 protein. D genes are given only for firm matches.

>TRBJ1-1|TRBV29-1|-
CSSQGTDTEAFF
>TRBJ2-1|TRBV14|-
CASSTDPWGNEQFF
>TRBJ2-2|TRBV5-4|-
CASSSDGGSPGELFF
>TRBJ2-2|TRBV29-1|TRBD2
CSAQGRGRATGELFF
>TRBJ2-3|TRBV28|-
CASGPGGAGGTDTQYF
>TRBJ1-2|TRBV5-4|TRBD1
CASSKEGQFYGYTF
>TRBJ1-2|TRBV27|-
CASSLSGSNYGYTF
>TRBJ2-2|TRBV7-3|-
CASRETENTGELFF
>TRBJ2-3|TRBV4-1|TRBD2
CASSQGVVGLAGDTQYF
>TRBJ2-7|TRBV19|-
CASSTGTLGSYEQYF
>TRBJ2-1|TRBV5-1|-
CASSLADLPKYNEQFF
>TRBJ2-3|TRBV27|-
CASRPYRVLGDTQYF
>TRBJ1-2|TRBV5-1|-
CASSSSQDGYTF
>TRBJ2-3|TRBV11-1|-
CASSSDLSGTDTQYF
>TRBJ2-7|TRBV5-1|-
CASRTGPGAEYEQYF
>TRBJ1-1|TRBV29-1|-
CSVEVQAVNTEAFF
>TRBJ1-2|TRBV6-1|TRBD1
CASSEAGDRARAGYTF
>TRBJ2-1|TRBV18|-
CASSPGTGEQFF
>TRBJ1-6|TRBV6-6|-
CASSRTAVHSPLHF
>TRBJ2-3|TRBV11-2|TRBD1
CASSLEGQGLDTQYF
>TRBJ2-1|TRBV5-1|TRBD2
CASSPSGTRGDNEQFF
>TRBJ2-3|TRBV19|-
CASSIGGISSTDTQYF